One and the same sample provided the 17 T cell receptor beta chains below, sequenced in a study of identical twins (dated by TCRdb to the mid-2010s). The library was prepared using 5' RACE. The data were produced on an Illumina HiSeq 2000. TCRdb reworked the public reads: Q25 trimming with fastp, MiXCR clone assembly, productive beta chains retained. Duplicate CDR3 protein sequences are folded into a single record with the most common DNA and genes. Within this sample are about 280,000 distinct CDR3 sequences, with about 8.9% of them counted one time only. The top ten clones comprise more than 2% of the sample. These sequences were also reported in another study, on yellow fever vaccine responses in identical twins.

The sample taken for sequencing was memory (CD45RO+) T cells sorted from blood. This specimen's cell subset or site label, per the study, means: CD45RO+ enriched T cells. All receptors derive from a woman aged 18-29 years in good health.

This clonotype has a handful of counts. The chain combines TRBV12-3 or TRBV12-4 with TRBJ2-6; D might be TRBD1 or TRBD2, each matching 5 bases. This CDR3 comprises 15 residues. Trimming cost V 6 bases and J 4 bases, with 13 bases left between them. CDR3 residues: CASSPAGAGANVLTF. The DNA of the CDR3 is TGTGCCAGCAGCCCTGCCGGGGCCGGGGCCAACGTCCTGACTTTC.

This clonotype was detected ten times or more. The chain links TRBV7-2 to TRBJ2-1; D is possibly TRBD2 (6 bases). Germline V gene lookup returns CDR1 SGHTA and CDR2 FQGNSA. This CDR3 is 15 amino acids long. V was pared by 3 bases and J by 4 bases, with 13 bases between. CDR3: CASSFGGEIYNEQFF. Written as DNA, the CDR3 is TGTGCCAGCAGCTTCGGCGGGGAGATATACAATGAGCAGTTCTTC.

V gene TRBV6-1 combines with J gene TRBJ2-1; TRBD2 might be the D (6 bases). The CDR3 length is 15 residues. V dropped 6 bases and J dropped 0 bases, with 12 bases sitting between them. Germline values: CDR1 MNHNS, CDR2 SASEGT. This CDR3 reads CASSERVSSYNEQFF. The CDR3, as DNA: TGTGCCAGCAGCGAGCGGGTAAGCTCCTACAATGAGCAGTTCTTC.

In this sample, this clonotype turned up many times. V and J are TRBV20-1 and TRBJ2-7; D uncertain. This CDR3 has 13 residues. V dropped 0 bases and J dropped 0 bases, with 6 bases sitting between them. Germline V gene sequence: CDR1 DFQATT, CDR2 SNEGSKA (reference sequence). CDR3 DNA: TGCAGTGCTAGAGACAGATACTCCTACGAGCAGTACGTC. Protein sequence: CSARDRYSYEQYV.

This clonotype turned up a few times. V usage is TRBV5-6 and J usage is TRBJ2-7; D not resolved. CDR3 length: 13 amino acids. Germline CDR1 SGHDT, CDR2 YYEEEE. V lost 2 bases, J lost 6 bases, and 12 bases lay in between. The CDR3 here is CASSFMDTTEQYF. Here the CDR3 DNA reads TGTGCCAGCAGCTTTATGGATACAACCGAGCAGTACTTC.

V and J are TRBV20-1 and TRBJ2-3; D uncertain. CDR1 and CDR2 (germline): DFQATT, SNEGSKA (reference sequence). The V and J ends lost 4 bases and 8 bases respectively, with 13 bases between them. The CDR3 covers 12 residues. As DNA, the CDR3 is TGCAGTGCTATGTTCATCTCGTCTACGCAGTATTTT. It encodes CSAMFISSTQYF.

This clonotype was seen many times. The rearrangement uses TRBV10-3 and TRBJ1-5; D ambiguous. The V end lost 4 bases, the J end lost 5 bases, and 12 bases lay between the germline ends. CDR1 ENHRY and CDR2 SYGVKD come from the germline V gene. The CDR3 is 14 residues long. CDR3 sequence: CAISARQKDQPQHF. The CDR3 nucleotides read TGTGCCATCAGTGCTAGGCAGAAAGATCAGCCCCAGCATTTT.

This clonotype has more than one count but fewer than ten. The J gene is TRBJ2-5, the V gene TRBV20-1; D is perhaps TRBD2 (5 bases). The V end was cut by 6 bases, the J end by 5 bases, with 13 bases between. CDR3 length: 12 residues. Germline values: CDR1 DFQATT, CDR2 SNEGSKA (reference sequence). CDR3 coding DNA: TGCAGTGCAGGTAGCGTCAGTGAGACCCAGTACTTC. Amino acid sequence: CSAGSVSETQYF.

The sample holds a few counts of this clonotype. The chain combines TRBV20-1 with TRBJ2-3, with TRBD2 matching 7 bases. Trimming cost V 7 bases and J 1 base; bases outside gene matches: 2. The germline CDR1 and CDR2 sequences are DFQATT and SNEGSKA (reference sequence). The CDR3 has 12 residues. The CDR3 spells CSGGRGTDTQYF. The CDR3 DNA sequence: TGCAGTGGAGGGAGGGGCACAGATACGCAGTATTTT.

The rearrangement joins TRBV28 to TRBJ2-5, with TRBD2 matching over 7 bases. The germline V gene has CDR1 MDHEN and CDR2 SYDVKM. This CDR3 comprises 15 residues. With V trimmed by 5 bases and J by 5 bases, 11 bases remained unmatched. This CDR3 reads CASSLTRAGGETQYF. The DNA of the CDR3 is TGTGCCAGCAGTCTGACCAGGGCCGGGGGGGAGACCCAGTACTTC. Based on the CDR3 plus reference TRBV28 and TRBJ2-5, the full variable domain is DVKVTQSSRYLVKRTGEKVFLECVQDMDHENMFWYRQDPGLGLRLIYFSYDVKMKEKGDIPEGYSVSREKKERFSLILESASTNQTSMYLCASSLTRAGGETQYFGPGTRLLVL.

This clonotype was recorded a few times. The chain employs TRBV11-2 and TRBJ1-1; D is unresolved. The CDR3 is made up of 15 amino acids. In germline, CDR1 is SGHAT, CDR2 FQNNGV. Trimming shortened V by 3 bases and J by 0 bases, and 11 bases separated the two germline ends. The CDR3 reads CASSLPGGLNTEAFF. The CDR3 DNA follows: TGTGCCAGCAGCTTGCCGGGAGGGTTGAACACTGAAGCTTTCTTT. Full variable domain (rest looked up from reference TRBV11-2 and TRBJ1-1): EAGVAQSPRYKIIEKRQSVAFWCNPISGHATLYWYQQILGQGPKLLIQFQNNGVVDDSQLPKDRFSAERLKGVDSTLKIQPAKLEDSAVYLCASSLPGGLNTEAFFGQGTRLTVV.

Regarding this clonotype: One base away lies a much larger clone, so this may be a sequencing read error. As the CDR3 is not closed by the conserved phenylalanine or tryptophan, this likely results from a read error. The chain has TRBV4-2 and TRBJ2-3; 7 nucleotides match TRBD1. The ends lost 0 bases at V and 1 base at J; junction bases unmatched: 7. This CDR3 has 17 residues. Germline V lookup: CDR1 LGHNA, CDR2 YNFKEQ. In nucleotides, the CDR3 is TGTGCCAGCAGCCAAGATCGCGCAGGGGGAGGCACAGATACGCAGTATTCT. It specifies CASSQDRAGGGTDTQYS.

This clonotype was counted many times. CDR3: CASSLWGLGEAFF. The CDR3 bases are TGTGCCAGCAGCCTCTGGGGGCTTGGTGAAGCTTTCTTT. The chain carries TRBV12-3 or TRBV12-4 and TRBJ1-1; TRBD1 might be the D (6 bases). There are 13 residues in the CDR3. V was shortened by 6 bases and J by 7 bases, with 15 bases between the two germline ends.

The gene calls are TRBV5-5 and TRBJ2-5, with TRBD1 matching 8 bases. The CDR3 totals 15 residues. V shed 5 bases and J 5 bases; nucleotides not matched to a gene: 11. CDR1 and CDR2 (germline): SGHKS, YYEKEE (reference sequence). Here the CDR3 reads CASSPRQGPGETQYF. The CDR3 nucleotides are TGTGCCAGCAGTCCCCGACAGGGGCCGGGGGAGACCCAGTACTTC. Based on the CDR3 plus reference TRBV5-5 and TRBJ2-5, the full variable domain is DAGVTQSPTHLIKTRGQQVTLRCSPISGHKSVSWYQQVLGQGPQFIFQYYEKEERGRGNFPDRFSARQFPNYSSELNVNALLLGDSALYLCASSPRQGPGETQYFGPGTRLLVL.

The chain carries TRBV6-4 and TRBJ2-3, with D tentatively TRBD1 or TRBD2 (6 bases each). Germline CDR1 and CDR2: MRHNA and SNTAGT. This CDR3 has 14 amino acids. Trimming took 3 bases from V and 2 from J, leaving 9 bases between them. The CDR3 sequence is CASSDTGATDTQYF. CDR3 coding DNA: TGTGCCAGCAGTGATACGGGGGCCACAGATACGCAGTATTTT.

This chain uses TRBV20-1 with TRBJ2-7, with 8 bases lining up with TRBD2. The CDR3 length is 14 residues. Per the germline V gene, CDR1 is DFQATT and CDR2 is SNEGSKA (reference sequence). V trimming: 1 base; J trimming: 7 bases; junction bases outside the gene matches: 9. The CDR3, as DNA: TGCAGTGCTAGAGTAGGAGCGGGAGCGGGTGAGCAGTACTTC. Protein: CSARVGAGAGEQYF.

This clonotype occurred a few times. The chain carries TRBV15 and TRBJ2-3; D remains ambiguous. With 1 base removed from V and 0 bases from J, the gap between germline ends came to 11 bases. The CDR3 consists of 16 residues. CDR1 is LNHNV and CDR2 is YYDKDF in the germline V gene (reference sequence). DNA of the CDR3: TGTGCCACCAGCAGAGGTTCGGGTGATAGCACAGATACGCAGTATTTT. Its protein product is CATSRGSGDSTDTQYF.